These 7 T cell receptor beta chains were all obtained from the same sample, sequenced in a study of a mutant IDH1 vaccine in newly diagnosed glioma. Time point described: week 5, during vaccination. Every vaccine dose comprised 300 ug of mutant IDH1 20-mer peptide plus topical imiquimod. Their antigens remain unidentified. TCRdb keeps only in-frame clones here, not all; method: immunoSEQ multiplex PCR. Of tens of thousands of clones listed, 70% to 85% are singletons. The sequenced sample was PBMCs, obtained from a glioma patient whose treatment included an IDH1 peptide vaccine. The receptors come from a man in his forties with glioma. Some clones in this sample may be carry-over from other donors' samples.

This chain links TRBV6-5 with TRBJ2-7; no clear D gene. CDR3 length equals 15 residues. The germline gives CDR1 MNHEY, CDR2 SVGAGI. Trimming took off 0 bases at V and 2 bases at J, with 11 bases between the two ends. CDR3 nucleotide sequence: TGTGCCAGCAGTTACTCGATGGACGTTACCTACGAGCAGTACTTC. It codes for CASSYSMDVTYEQYF.

This clone came up a few times. This chain joins TRBV7-2 and TRBJ2-1; 7 positions match TRBD1. This CDR3 has 15 amino acids. Germline V lookup: CDR1 SGHTA, CDR2 FQGNSA. Trimming at V came to 3 bases and at J to 1 base, leaving 3 bases not matched to a gene. CDR3: CASSFRQGSYNEQFF. The CDR3 DNA is TGTGCCAGCAGCTTTAGACAGGGTTCCTACAATGAGCAGTTCTTC.

This clone was observed a few times. The chain carries TRBV30 and TRBJ2-1; tentatively, D is TRBD2 (5 bases). The CDR3 length is 13 residues. Germline V gene lookup returns CDR1 GTSNPN and CDR2 SVGIG (reference sequence). The V end lost 7 bases, the J end lost 10 bases, and 20 bases lay between the germline ends. The CDR3 sequence is CASGRMDGKEQFF. CDR3 DNA: TGTGCCTCCGGACGGATGGACGGGAAGGAGCAGTTCTTC.

The chain combines TRBV9 with TRBJ1-2, with TRBD1 as a possible D gene (5 bases). The CDR3 is 14 amino acids. The ends were cut back, 8 bases at V and 7 bases at J, with 21 bases in the middle. Germline CDR1 is SGDLS and CDR2 is YYNGEE. DNA of the CDR3: TGTGCCAGACCTGAGGGAACAGGCCCCTTTGGCTACACCTTC. Its protein product is CARPEGTGPFGYTF.

The J gene is TRBJ2-4, the V gene TRBV27; the D is unclear. The CDR3 runs 15 residues. V was cut by 5 bases and J by 0 bases, with 11 bases left in between. The germline V gene has CDR1 MNHEY and CDR2 SMNVEV (reference sequence). The CDR3 DNA reads as TGTGCCAGCAGTAAGGCGGAACTAGCCAAAAACATTCAGTACTTC. Its translation is CASSKAELAKNIQYF.

This clone was seen a few times. This chain joins TRBV7-6 and TRBJ1-6; D is possibly TRBD1 (5 bases). This CDR3 has 19 amino acids. CDR1 is SGHVS, CDR2 FNYEAQ, per germline. V shed 2 bases and J shed 0 bases, with 17 bases lying between them. The CDR3, as DNA: TGTGCCAGCAGCTTACGTGGTCGGGGCCTTAGCTCCTATAATTCACCCCTCCACTTT. This encodes CASSLRGRGLSSYNSPLHF.

The rearrangement joins TRBV5-5 to TRBJ1-4; D gene uncertain. The CDR3 has 12 residues. CDR1 and CDR2 from the germline V gene are SGHKS and YYEKEE (reference sequence). Trimming shortened V by 4 bases and J by 10 bases, and 11 bases separated the two germline ends. The CDR3 DNA is TGTGCCAGCAGCCAACTCCTCGGAAAACTGTTTTTT. Its translation is CASSQLLGKLFF.